What follows are 32 T cell receptor beta chains derived from one specimen sequenced in a study of cytomegalovirus exposure and HLA in healthy donors. Clones were read by immunoSEQ multiplex PCR, and TCRdb kept only the in-frame ones, dropping some. In the table there are about 110,000 clones, under 85% of which are singletons. Material for sequencing was PBMCs. Receptors originate from a woman under 30 in good health and CMV-seronegative.

V and J are TRBV5-4 and TRBJ2-5; 9 bases are shared with TRBD2. Germline CDR1 is SGHNT and CDR2 is YYREEE (reference sequence). The CDR3 sequence is 16 residues long. V lost 2 bases to trimming and J lost 2 bases; unmatched junction nucleotides: 7. CDR3 DNA: TGTGCCAGCAGCTTCTACTTGGCGGGGGGGCAAGAGACCCAGTACTTC. Amino acid sequence: CASSFYLAGGQETQYF.

CDR3 region: CASSPWDRGSYEQYF. CDR3 in DNA: TGTGCCAGCAGCCCCTGGGACAGAGGCTCCTACGAGCAGTACTTC. The chain recombines TRBV7-9 with TRBJ2-7; 7 bases are shared with TRBD1. With 5 bases clipped from V and 0 bases from J, the junction kept 7 bases outside the gene matches. Germline CDR1 reads SEHNR; CDR2 reads FQNEAQ (reference sequence). This CDR3 region has 15 residues.

The chain recombines TRBV19 with TRBJ1-3; no firm D call. V was trimmed by 5 bases and J by 0 bases, leaving 20 bases between them. The germline gives CDR1 LNHDA, CDR2 SQIVND (reference sequence). This CDR3 has 18 amino acids. CDR3 loop: CASSERGEGSRSGNTIYF. The CDR3 DNA reads as TGTGCCAGTAGTGAACGGGGAGAAGGGAGTCGCTCTGGAAACACCATATATTTT.

This clone was counted at least ten times. V and J are TRBV6-4 and TRBJ2-3; 8 bases map to TRBD2. The V gene's germline CDR1 is MRHNA and CDR2 SNTAGT. This CDR3 region has 15 residues. The junction had 6 bases not matched to a gene; V was cut back by 6 bases and J by 1 base. The CDR3 bases are TGTGCCAGCAGCAACGACGGGGGGGGCACAGATACGCAGTATTTT. Amino acid sequence: CASSNDGGGTDTQYF.

This clone has only one observation. The chain employs TRBV11-2 and TRBJ1-5; possible D gene TRBD1, 5 bases. CDR3 length: 15 amino acids. V gave up 4 bases and J gave up 4 bases, with 14 bases separating them. CDR1 is SGHAT and CDR2 is FQNNGV in the germline V gene. CDR3 protein: CASSSTGVGNQPQHF. The CDR3, as DNA: TGTGCCAGCAGCTCTACGGGGGTCGGGAATCAGCCCCAGCATTTT.

The chain uses TRBV25-1 and TRBJ2-3; 11 bases match TRBD1. CDR1 is MGHDK and CDR2 is SYGVNS in the germline V gene. Trimming at V came to 5 bases and at J to 2 bases, leaving 3 bases not matched to a gene. The CDR3 consists of 15 residues. The CDR3 protein is CASSTGQGVTDTQYF. As DNA, the CDR3 is TGTGCCAGCAGTACGGGACAGGGGGTCACAGATACGCAGTATTTT. Filled out from reference TRBV25-1 and TRBJ2-3, the complete variable domain reads EADIYQTPRYLVIGTGKKITLECSQTMGHDKMYWYQQDPGMELHLIHYSYGVNSTEKGDLSSESTVSRIRTEHFPLTLESARPSHTSQYLCASSTGQGVTDTQYFGPGTRLTVL.

The DNA for the CDR3 is TGTGCCAGCAGACATGGGGAGGCGGGGGAAAAACTGTTTTTT. Translation gives CASRHGEAGEKLFF. The rearrangement links TRBV27 to TRBJ1-4; D remains unclear. The length of the CDR3 is 14 residues. Germline V gene sequence: CDR1 MNHEY, CDR2 SMNVEV (reference sequence). Trimming removed 6 bases at V and 8 bases at J, with 16 bases between. Based on the CDR3 plus reference TRBV27 and TRBJ1-4, the full variable domain is EAQVTQNPRYLITVTGKKLTVTCSQNMNHEYMSWYRQDPGLGLRQIYYSMNVEVTDKGDVPEGYKVSRKEKRNFPLILESPSPNQTSLYFCASRHGEAGEKLFFGSGTQLSVL.

Here the CDR3 reads CASSQKAGEGDTQYF. CDR3 nucleotide sequence: TGTGCCAGCAGTCAAAAAGCGGGGGAGGGAGATACGCAGTATTTT. The chain combines TRBV6-4 with TRBJ2-3; 8 bases align to TRBD2. With V trimmed by 5 bases and J by 5 bases, 9 bases remained unmatched. The CDR3 sequence is 15 residues long. In germline, CDR1 is MRHNA, CDR2 SNTAGT.

This chain connects TRBV27 to TRBJ1-2, with TRBD1 as a possible D gene (6 bases). The germline V and J ends were trimmed by 5 bases and 4 bases, with 11 bases remaining between them. The CDR3 totals 13 residues. Per germline, CDR1 MNHEY and CDR2 SMNVEV (reference sequence). CDR3 residues: CASSPWTAYGYTF. The CDR3 bases are TGTGCCAGCAGTCCCTGGACAGCCTATGGCTACACCTTC.

This sequence joins TRBV7-2 and TRBJ2-5, with 7 bases that match TRBD2. Trimming at V came to 0 bases and at J to 5 bases, leaving 0 bases not matched to a gene. CDR3 length equals 13 residues. CDR1 SGHTA and CDR2 FQGNSA come from the germline V gene. The CDR3 here is CASSLAGGETQYF. As DNA, the CDR3 is TGTGCCAGCAGCTTAGCGGGGGGGGAGACCCAGTACTTC.

The chain links TRBV4-1 to TRBJ2-7, with D hard to call. With 0 bases removed from V and 5 bases from J, the gap between germline ends came to 5 bases. Germline CDR1 MGHRA, CDR2 YSYEKL. The CDR3 has 12 residues. The CDR3 reads CASSQDYNEQYF. For the CDR3, the DNA is TGCGCCAGCAGCCAAGATTATAACGAGCAGTACTTC.

The chain combines TRBV18 with TRBJ1-1, with 9 bases fitting TRBD1. The CDR3 runs to 15 residues. Germline assignment: CDR1 KGHSH and CDR2 LQKENI. V was pared by 1 base and J by 1 base, with 1 base of the junction left unmatched. This chain's CDR3 is CASSPRTGENTEAFF. CDR3 bases: TGTGCCAGCTCACCACGGACAGGGGAGAACACTGAAGCTTTCTTT.

The chain uses TRBV21-1 and TRBJ2-7; the D call in the table, TRBD2, was not verified against the DNA. TRBV21-1 is listed as a pseudogene. This CDR3 spans 16 amino acids. CDR3 protein: CASSKVTGPLHYEQYF. DNA for the CDR3: TGTGCCAGCAGCAAAGTCACGGGTCCTTTACACTACGAGCAGTACTTC.

V and J are TRBV7-9 and TRBJ1-2, with D maybe TRBD1 (5 bases). Per germline, CDR1 SEHNR and CDR2 FQNEAQ (reference sequence). The CDR3 runs to 15 residues. Between the trimmed V and J ends, which lost 1 base and 4 bases, there was a span of 13 bases. CDR3 protein: CASSLEQAASYGYTF. The CDR3 nucleotides read TGTGCCAGCAGCTTAGAACAGGCCGCGAGCTATGGCTACACCTTC. The variable domain in full, completed from reference TRBV7-9 and TRBJ1-2, reads DTGVSQNPRHKITKRGQNVTFRCDPISEHNRLYWYRQTLGQGPEFLTYFQNEAQLEKSRLLSDRFSAERPKGSFSTLEIQRTEQGDSAMYLCASSLEQAASYGYTFGSGTRLTVV.

V gene TRBV29-1 combines with J gene TRBJ1-2; D is possibly TRBD1 (6 bases). The CDR3 is made up of 14 amino acids. Trimming cost V 7 bases and J 8 bases, with 23 bases left between them. CDR1 is SQVTM and CDR2 is ANQGSEA in the germline V gene. CDR3 DNA: TGCAGCGGAACTATCCGGGACACAGAGAACGGCTACACCTTC. Amino acid sequence: CSGTIRDTENGYTF.

This chain uses TRBV9 with TRBJ1-2, with TRBD1 identical over 9 bases. Germline V gives CDR1 SGDLS, CDR2 YYNGEE. After removal of 1 base from V and 4 bases from J, the junction contained 11 bases not matched to a gene. This CDR3 is built from 17 residues. DNA for the CDR3: TGTGCCAGCAGCGTATGGTCCGGGACAGGGATTGTCTATGGCTACACCTTC. It specifies CASSVWSGTGIVYGYTF.

The chain has TRBV2 and TRBJ1-2, with 9 positions matching TRBD1. With 6 bases clipped from V and 5 bases from J, the junction kept 7 bases outside the gene matches. The CDR3 length is 14 residues. Germline CDR1 and CDR2: SNHLY and FYNNEI. The CDR3 DNA sequence: TGTGCCAGCAGCCAGGGACAGGGCTGGTATGGCTACACCTTC. Amino acids: CASSQGQGWYGYTF.

The V call is TRBV28, the J call TRBJ2-3; D is unresolved. Germline lookup yields CDR1 MDHEN and CDR2 SYDVKM. The CDR3 runs 15 residues. V lost 5 bases to trimming and J lost 2 bases, with 14 bases between them. DNA for the CDR3: TGTGCCAGCAGTCCTCGATTAGAGGTCACAGATACGCAGTATTTT. Translating gives CASSPRLEVTDTQYF. Together with reference TRBV28 and TRBJ2-3, the CDR3 gives the full variable domain: DVKVTQSSRYLVKRTGEKVFLECVQDMDHENMFWYRQDPGLGLRLIYFSYDVKMKEKGDIPEGYSVSREKKERFSLILESASTNQTSMYLCASSPRLEVTDTQYFGPGTRLTVL.

A few counts support this clone. The genes are TRBV14 and TRBJ2-2; 14 bases map to TRBD2. CDR3 length equals 18 residues. Germline V gene data show CDR1 as SGHDN and CDR2 as FVKESK. The J segment lost 0 bases and the V segment lost 8 bases, leaving 8 bases of the junction unmatched. DNA of the CDR3: TGTGCCAGCCGAGGGACTAGCGGGGGCCCAGCGAACACCGGGGAGCTGTTTTTT. This sequence encodes CASRGTSGGPANTGELFF.

At least ten counts were recorded for this clone. The V call is TRBV2, the J call TRBJ2-7; 7 bases line up with TRBD1. The CDR3 consists of 14 residues. Looked up from germline, CDR1 is SNHLY and CDR2 is FYNNEI. Trimming removed 6 bases from V and 3 bases from J; junction bases left unmatched: 8. The CDR3 sequence is CASRDNRDSYEQYF. In DNA, the CDR3 is TGTGCCAGCAGAGATAACCGGGACAGCTACGAGCAGTACTTC.

This rearrangement joins TRBV6-4 to TRBJ1-3; 7 bases match TRBD1. CDR3 length: 17 amino acids. Germline CDR1 MRHNA, CDR2 SNTAGT. The V segment lost 4 bases and the J segment 3 bases; nucleotides outside the gene matches: 12. The chain's CDR3 is CASSVRGRVNYGNTIYF. DNA for the CDR3: TGTGCCAGCAGTGTGAGGGGGCGAGTGAACTATGGAAACACCATATATTTT.

This rearrangement joins TRBV30 to TRBJ1-2, with D possibly matching TRBD1 (5 bases). The CDR3 runs to 14 residues. In germline, CDR1 is GTSNPN, CDR2 SVGIG (reference sequence). V dropped 4 bases and J dropped 0 bases, with 12 bases sitting between them. Written as DNA, the CDR3 is TGTGCCTGGAAGGGGATCAACGCTAACTATGGCTACACCTTC. It translates to CAWKGINANYGYTF.

The rearrangement links TRBV29-1 to TRBJ1-2; 10 bases are a match to TRBD1. The germline V gene encodes CDR1 SQVTM and CDR2 ANQGSEA. The CDR3 contains 12 residues. The junction had 5 bases not matched to a gene; V was cut back by 7 bases and J by 6 bases. CDR3 sequence reads: CSAGGTGDGYTF. CDR3 sequence (DNA): TGCAGCGCCGGGGGGACAGGGGATGGCTACACCTTC.

This clone was observed a handful of times. V gene TRBV2 combines with J gene TRBJ1-5, with D hard to call. Per the germline V gene, CDR1 is SNHLY and CDR2 is FYNNEI. This CDR3 has 12 residues. The V and J ends lost 4 bases and 6 bases respectively, with 7 bases between them. The CDR3 DNA follows: TGTGCCAGCAGTGTTGTTAGTCAGCCCCAGCATTTT. Translation gives CASSVVSQPQHF.

The J gene is TRBJ2-1, the V gene TRBV6-1, with D possibly being TRBD1 (5 bases). Germline CDR1 and CDR2: MNHNS and SASEGT. Trimming removed 2 bases from V and 2 bases from J, with 10 bases in between. The CDR3 is made up of 15 amino acids. The CDR3 sequence is CASSEMTEAYNEQFF. The CDR3 bases are TGTGCCAGCAGTGAAATGACAGAGGCCTACAATGAGCAGTTCTTC.

The J gene is TRBJ2-7, the V gene TRBV14; D unclear. The CDR3 loop spans 15 amino acids. V dropped 0 bases and J dropped 0 bases, with 9 bases sitting between them. CDR1 and CDR2 (germline): SGHDN, FVKESK. The CDR3 sequence: CASSQDQVLSYEQYF. In DNA, the CDR3 is TGTGCCAGCAGCCAAGATCAGGTGCTCTCCTACGAGCAGTACTTC.

The CDR3 DNA reads TGTGCCTGGAGTGTAATCGGACAGGGGGCGAGGGGCTACACCTTC. Its translation: CAWSVIGQGARGYTF. This sequence joins TRBV30 and TRBJ1-2; 11 bases fit TRBD1. Trimming cost V 0 bases and J 8 bases; bases outside gene matches: 8. Germline CDR1 GTSNPN, CDR2 SVGIG (reference sequence). This CDR3 spans 15 amino acids.

V is TRBV30 and J is TRBJ2-3; possible D gene TRBD2, 5 bases. The length of the CDR3 is 14 residues. Germline-derived CDR1 and CDR2 are GTSNPN and SVGIG (reference sequence). Trimming took off 4 bases at V and 0 bases at J, with 11 bases between the two ends. The CDR3 spells CAWTLDFSTDTQYF. DNA for the CDR3: TGTGCCTGGACCCTGGACTTTAGCACAGATACGCAGTATTTT.

This clone was picked up one time. This rearrangement joins TRBV19 to TRBJ2-3; 7 bases map to TRBD2. CDR1 and CDR2 (germline): LNHDA, SQIVND (reference sequence). The CDR3 is 16 amino acids. Germline trimming cut 7 bases from V and 2 bases from J; bases unmatched to any gene: 12. The CDR3 is CASTKGPGLTTDTQYF. In nucleotides, the CDR3 is TGTGCCAGTACTAAAGGTCCGGGACTAACCACAGATACGCAGTATTTT.

This chain links TRBV6-1 with TRBJ1-1; TRBD1 matches at 8 bases. The CDR3 is 15 residues long. V gave up 1 base and J gave up 3 bases; unmatched junction bases: 4. CDR1 and CDR2 (germline): MNHNS, SASEGT. The CDR3 reads CASSEVAGGYTEAFF. The CDR3 DNA follows: TGTGCCAGCAGTGAAGTGGCAGGGGGCTACACTGAAGCTTTCTTT.

The count of this clone is one. The rearrangement uses TRBV2 and TRBJ1-1, with 10 bases identical to TRBD1. The length of the CDR3 is 16 residues. The V segment lost 6 bases and the J segment 4 bases; nucleotides outside the gene matches: 11. CDR1 and CDR2 (germline): SNHLY, FYNNEI. CDR3 sequence reads: CASSHYRGQGVTEAFF. Written as DNA, the CDR3 is TGTGCCAGCAGCCACTACCGCGGACAGGGGGTCACTGAAGCTTTCTTT.

V and J are TRBV5-4 and TRBJ2-2, with TRBD2 identical over 9 bases. The CDR3 covers 16 residues. V lost 3 bases to trimming and J lost 5 bases; unmatched junction nucleotides: 8. CDR1 is SGHNT and CDR2 is YYREEE in the germline V gene (reference sequence). Here the CDR3 DNA reads TGTGCCAGCAGCTCGCTTAGCGGGGGAGTAACCGGGGAGCTGTTTTTT. This sequence encodes CASSSLSGGVTGELFF. The variable domain in full, completed from reference TRBV5-4 and TRBJ2-2, reads ETGVTQSPTHLIKTRGQQVTLRCSSQSGHNTVSWYQQALGQGPQFIFQYYREEENGRGNFPPRFSGLQFPNYSSELNVNALELDDSALYLCASSSLSGGVTGELFFGEGSRLTVL.